The 15 T cell receptor beta chains below all came from one sample that was sequenced in a study of T cell responses to AZD1222 COVID-19 vaccine. TCRdb's copy holds only in-frame clones and misses some; the assay was immunoSEQ multiplex PCR. Among about 160,000 clones listed, approximately 91% were seen once. The starting material was peripheral blood, obtained 28 days after the second AZD1222 dose. All receptors come from an adult who received the AZD1222 COVID-19 vaccine.

This rearrangement joins TRBV10-3 to TRBJ2-5, with D tentatively TRBD1 (6 bases). The CDR3 covers 14 residues. The germline V and J ends were trimmed by 4 bases and 4 bases, with 13 bases remaining between them. CDR1 and CDR2 (germline): ENHRY, SYGVKD. CDR3 amino acids: CAISVAARGETQYF. CDR3 DNA: TGTGCCATCAGTGTGGCGGCCAGGGGAGAGACCCAGTACTTC.

The chain has TRBV7-6 and TRBJ2-5, with 15 bases that match TRBD2. This CDR3 region has 17 residues. Germline lookup yields CDR1 SGHVS and CDR2 FNYEAQ. V trimming: 5 bases; J trimming: 1 base; junction bases outside the gene matches: 5. CDR3 loop: CASSGLAGGLGQETQYF. The CDR3 bases are TGTGCCAGCAGCGGACTAGCGGGGGGGCTGGGCCAAGAGACCCAGTACTTC.

The chain combines TRBV30 with TRBJ2-2; 15 nucleotides line up with TRBD2. The V and J ends lost 7 bases and 3 bases, in that order; junction bases with no gene match: 15. Looked up from germline, CDR1 is GTSNPN and CDR2 is SVGIG (reference sequence). CDR3 size: 19 residues. CDR3 DNA: TGTGCCTTAATCCCGGGACTAGCGGGAGGCCTAACCTACACCGGGGAGCTGTTTTTT. As protein: CALIPGLAGGLTYTGELFF.

There are a few counts of this clone. The chain couples TRBV2 to TRBJ2-2; maybe TRBD1 (5 bases). Trimming pared 4 bases from V and 0 bases from J, leaving 9 bases between. There are 15 residues in the CDR3. CDR1 and CDR2 (germline): SNHLY, FYNNEI. The CDR3 protein is CASSVQGTNTGELFF. The CDR3 region has the DNA TGTGCCAGCAGTGTGCAGGGCACGAACACCGGGGAGCTGTTTTTT. Together with reference TRBV2 and TRBJ2-2, the CDR3 gives the full variable domain: EPEVTQTPSHQVTQMGQEVILRCVPISNHLYFYWYRQILGQKVEFLVSFYNNEISEKSEIFDDQFSVERPDGSNFTLKIRSTKLEDSAMYFCASSVQGTNTGELFFGEGSRLTVL.

This chain links TRBV6-4 with TRBJ1-4, with TRBD1 as a possible D gene (5 bases). Germline V gene data show CDR1 as MRHNA and CDR2 as SNTAGT. The V and J ends lost 4 bases and 5 bases respectively, with 14 bases between them. The CDR3 runs to 15 residues. The CDR3: CASSVTGTGNEKLFF. In DNA form, the CDR3 reads TGTGCCAGCAGTGTTACCGGGACGGGGAATGAAAAACTGTTTTTT.

The chain combines TRBV5-6 with TRBJ2-3; a weak D match, TRBD1 (6 bases). Germline CDR1 is SGHDT and CDR2 is YYEEEE. The CDR3 is 15 residues long. Trimming shortened V by 2 bases and J by 5 bases, and 15 bases separated the two germline ends. The CDR3 here is CASSFIDRSVDTQYF. The CDR3 nucleotides are TGTGCCAGCAGCTTTATAGACAGGTCCGTAGATACGCAGTATTTT.

The chain carries TRBV9 and TRBJ2-5; 14 positions agree with TRBD2. Germline trimming cut 4 bases from V and 7 bases from J; bases unmatched to any gene: 6. The CDR3 length is 15 residues. Germline CDR1 reads SGDLS; CDR2 reads YYNGEE. CDR3 residues: CASSPTSGGAGTQYF. Written as DNA, the CDR3 is TGTGCCAGCAGCCCGACTAGCGGGGGGGCCGGGACCCAGTACTTC.

V gene TRBV29-1 combines with J gene TRBJ1-4, with no clear D. The CDR3 has 13 residues. The V gene lost 1 base and the J gene lost 5 bases, with 8 bases spanning the gap. Germline V gene data show CDR1 as SQVTM and CDR2 as ANQGSEA. The chain's CDR3 is CSVEGTQNEKLFF. As DNA, the CDR3 is TGCAGCGTTGAAGGCACGCAGAATGAAAAACTGTTTTTT. The full variable domain, in which reference TRBV29-1 and TRBJ1-4 provide the parts outside the CDR3, is SAVISQKPSRDICQRGTSLTIQCQVDSQVTMMFWYRQQPGQSLTLIATANQGSEATYESGFVIDKFPISRPNLTFSTLTVSNMSPEDSSIYLCSVEGTQNEKLFFGSGTQLSVL.

This clone was seen a few times. The rearrangement joins TRBV4-1 to TRBJ2-5; D tentatively reads TRBD1 or TRBD2 (5 bases each). Deletions cut 3 bases from V and 2 bases from J, with 10 bases between. This CDR3 is built from 14 residues. The germline CDR1 and CDR2 sequences are MGHRA and YSYEKL. The CDR3 bases are TGCGCCAGCAGCCAGAGGGGATTACAAGAGACCCAGTACTTC. It codes for CASSQRGLQETQYF.

The gene calls are TRBV19 and TRBJ2-1, with no clear D. The germline CDR1 and CDR2 sequences are LNHDA and SQIVND (reference sequence). V lost 4 bases, J lost 7 bases, and 8 bases lay in between. This CDR3 has 12 amino acids. CDR3 nucleotide sequence: TGTGCCAGTAGTACCCTCGGTAATGAGCAGTTCTTC. As protein: CASSTLGNEQFF.

The chain joins TRBV19 to TRBJ1-5; D is unresolved. V was clipped by 7 bases and J by 3 bases, with 13 bases between them. This CDR3 contains 14 residues. Germline assignment: CDR1 LNHDA and CDR2 SQIVND (reference sequence). The CDR3 coding sequence is TGTGCCAGTACCCTAAGCGGACCCAATCAGCCCCAGCATTTT. This gives the protein CASTLSGPNQPQHF. The variable domain in full, with the rest retrieved from reference TRBV19 and TRBJ1-5, is DGGITQSPKYLFRKEGQNVTLSCEQNLNHDAMYWYRQDPGQGLRLIYYSQIVNDFQKGDIAEGYSVSREKKESFPLTVTSAQKNPTAFYLCASTLSGPNQPQHFGDGTRLSIL.

This sequence joins TRBV9 and TRBJ2-3, with TRBD2 matching over 9 bases. This CDR3 spans 14 amino acids. With V trimmed by 6 bases and J by 2 bases, 4 bases remained unmatched. CDR1 and CDR2 (germline): SGDLS, YYNGEE. CDR3 loop: CASTRLAATDTQYF. CDR3 sequence (DNA): TGTGCCAGCACCCGACTAGCGGCCACAGATACGCAGTATTTT.

This clone appeared a single time. V gene TRBV14 combines with J gene TRBJ1-2; 8 bases align to TRBD1. The junction had 3 bases not matched to a gene; V was cut back by 5 bases and J by 4 bases. CDR1 and CDR2 from the germline V gene are SGHDN and FVKESK. This CDR3 contains 13 residues. CDR3 DNA: TGTGCCAGCAGCTCGACAGGGGTCTATGGCTACACCTTC. Residues: CASSSTGVYGYTF.

This clone was seen more than once but under ten times. This chain uses TRBV28 with TRBJ1-2; 12 nucleotides align to TRBD1. CDR1 is MDHEN, CDR2 SYDVKM, per germline. The CDR3 loop spans 17 amino acids. Unmatched junction bases numbered 14, after V lost 8 bases and J lost 4 bases. CDR3 amino acids: CASAVRDRGRGSYGYTF. The DNA of the CDR3 is TGTGCCAGCGCCGTACGGGACAGGGGGCGGGGAAGCTATGGCTACACCTTC.

This rearrangement joins TRBV13 to TRBJ1-2; possible D gene TRBD1, 5 bases. Trimming took 4 bases from V and 0 from J, leaving 9 bases between them. CDR1 is PRHDT, CDR2 FYEKMQ, per germline (reference sequence). The CDR3 spans 14 residues. CDR3 residues: CASSWTRTNYGYTF. The CDR3 coding sequence is TGTGCCAGCAGCTGGACACGAACTAACTATGGCTACACCTTC.